This is a list of T cell receptor beta chains from one sample in a study of control samples from healthy donors and cancer patients. Method: immunoSEQ multiplex PCR; TCRdb's copy keeps in-frame clones and lacks some. The table includes roughly 130,000 clones, 90% detected once. The sample consisted of blood. Source of these receptors: a man aged 18 to 35 in good health. The CDR3 runs from the conserved cysteine through the conserved F or W. The order of the fields is V gene, J gene, clone size, D gene, CDR3 protein, CDR3 DNA. A D gene is named only where the DNA matches it firmly. Clone size appears in some rows only: once, few, many, or a class for an expanded clone.

TRBV19	TRBJ2-4	-	-	CASSMTDIGGIQYF	TGTGCCAGTAGTATGACGGACATCGGGGGCATTCAGTACTTC
TRBV3-1/TRBV3-2	TRBJ1-4	-	-	CASSQEGKKLFF	TGTGCCAGCAGCCAAGAGGGAAAAAAACTGTTTTTT
TRBV27	TRBJ1-1	-	-	CASSLSLSTEAFF	TGTGCCAGCAGTTTATCGCTTAGCACTGAAGCTTTCTTT
TRBV7-9	TRBJ2-1	-	-	CASSTYPGLPYNEQFF	TGTGCCAGCAGCACGTATCCGGGACTGCCCTACAATGAGCAGTTCTTC
TRBV7-9	TRBJ2-5	once	TRBD2	CASSLVLAGEEETQYF	TGTGCCAGCAGCTTAGTGCTAGCGGGGGAGGAAGAGACCCAGTACTTC
TRBV5-4	TRBJ2-1	-	TRBD2	CASSRLAGGGSYNEQFF	TGTGCCAGCAGCCGGCTAGCGGGAGGGGGAAGCTACAATGAGCAGTTCTTC
TRBV28	TRBJ2-2	-	TRBD2	CASSSSTSGSYTGELFF	TGTGCCAGCAGTTCCTCGACTAGCGGGAGCTACACCGGGGAGCTGTTTTTT
TRBV18	TRBJ2-5	-	-	CASSPNRGRSQETQYF	TGTGCCAGCTCACCAAATCGGGGGAGATCCCAAGAGACCCAGTACTTC
TRBV27	TRBJ1-1	-	-	CASTAGSRTEAFF	TGTGCCAGCACGGCAGGGAGTAGGACTGAAGCTTTCTTT
TRBV11-2	TRBJ1-5	-	-	CASSLGAYQPQHF	TGTGCCAGCAGCTTAGGGGCGTATCAGCCCCAGCATTTT
TRBV3-1/TRBV3-2	TRBJ2-1	-	TRBD2	CASSPRAGVGWEQQFF	TGTGCCAGCAGCCCACGAGCGGGAGTGGGGTGGGAGCAGCAGTTCTTC
TRBV29-1	TRBJ1-1	once	-	CSVEPRTRANTEAFF	TGCAGCGTCGAACCCCGGACCAGGGCGAACACTGAAGCTTTCTTT
TRBV2	TRBJ1-1	-	-	CASSDDGRGHTEAFF	TGTGCCAGCAGTGACGATGGGCGGGGCCACACTGAAGCTTTCTTT
TRBV10-3	TRBJ2-3	-	-	CAIRRTDTQYF	TGTGCCATCAGACGCACAGATACGCAGTATTTT
TRBV4-3	TRBJ2-1	-	TRBD2	CASSRRLAGYNEQFF	TGCGCCAGCAGCCGCCGACTAGCGGGGTACAATGAGCAGTTCTTC
TRBV28	TRBJ1-6	-	-	CASSFLGAETSSYNSPLHF	TGTGCCAGCAGTTTCCTTGGGGCCGAGACAAGCTCCTATAATTCACCCCTCCACTTT
TRBV6-2/TRBV6-3	TRBJ2-1	-	-	CASSPTGEPFNEQFF	TGTGCCAGCAGTCCGACGGGGGAACCTTTTAATGAGCAGTTCTTC
TRBV2	TRBJ2-2	-	-	CASSGGPNGELFF	TGTGCCAGCAGTGGGGGACCGAACGGGGAGCTGTTTTTT
TRBV3-1/TRBV3-2	TRBJ2-3	-	TRBD2	CASSLPLAGGLTDTQYF	TGTGCCAGCAGCCTACCTCTAGCGGGGGGTCTTACAGATACGCAGTATTTT
TRBV19	TRBJ2-1	once	TRBD2	CASRTSGAYNEQFF	TGTGCCAGTAGGACTAGCGGAGCCTACAATGAGCAGTTCTTC
TRBV13	TRBJ1-4	-	-	CASRRFDGSNEKLFF	TGTGCCAGCAGACGTTTCGACGGTTCTAATGAAAAACTGTTTTTT
TRBV5-5	TRBJ2-7	-	-	CASSRAGRGDYEQYF	TGTGCCAGCAGCCGCGCGGGCAGGGGGGACTACGAGCAGTACTTC
TRBV6-2/TRBV6-3	TRBJ1-5	-	TRBD1	CASSQDRGNQPQHF	TGTGCCAGCAGCCAGGACAGGGGGAATCAGCCCCAGCATTTT
TRBV25-1	TRBJ2-5	-	-	CASSAVRETQYF	TGTGCCAGCAGTGCCGTAAGGGAGACCCAGTACTTC
TRBV5-4	TRBJ2-3	few	TRBD2	CASSLPGTSMDTQYF	TGTGCCAGCAGCTTACCCGGGACTAGCATGGATACGCAGTATTTT
TRBV24-1	TRBJ2-3	-	-	CATSDFATDTQYF	TGTGCCACCAGTGATTTCGCGACAGATACGCAGTATTTT
TRBV30	TRBJ2-2	-	-	CAWSRGTSGELFF	TGTGCCTGGAGTAGGGGGACGTCCGGGGAGCTGTTTTTT
TRBV6-1	TRBJ2-6	few	TRBD2	CASSAGGLSSGANVLTF	TGTGCCAGCAGTGCGGGAGGGCTGAGCTCTGGGGCCAACGTCCTGACTTTC
TRBV6-1	TRBJ2-2	-	TRBD1	CASSGHLQGANTGELFF	TGTGCCAGCAGTGGGCACTTACAGGGGGCGAACACCGGGGAGCTGTTTTTT
TRBV28	TRBJ2-3	-	TRBD2	CASSQAGAGGVAQYF	TGTGCCAGCAGCCAAGCAGGAGCGGGAGGGGTTGCGCAGTATTTT
TRBV15	TRBJ2-4	-	-	CATSRAHPSQGSKNIQYF	TGTGCCACCAGCAGAGCCCACCCCAGCCAGGGGTCCAAAAACATTCAGTACTTC
TRBV5-5	TRBJ2-5	once	-	CASSLSGLGETQYF	TGTGCCAGCAGCTTGTCGGGGCTTGGAGAGACCCAGTACTTC
TRBV7-2	TRBJ2-3	-	-	CASSLQDTQYF	TGTGCCAGCAGCTTACAAGATACGCAGTATTTT
TRBV5-1	TRBJ2-3	-	-	CASLGGIPGDTQYF	TGCGCCAGCTTAGGCGGGATCCCGGGAGATACGCAGTATTTT
TRBV5-8	TRBJ2-7	-	-	CASSLSTGGTYEQYF	TGTGCCAGCAGCTTGTCTACTGGAGGGACCTACGAGCAGTACTTC
TRBV27	TRBJ1-1	-	-	CASREGTEAFF	TGTGCCAGCAGAGAGGGTACTGAAGCTTTCTTT
TRBV10-3	TRBJ2-5	-	TRBD2	CAISGTSGGETQYF	TGTGCCATCAGTGGGACTAGCGGGGGAGAGACCCAGTACTTC
TRBV27	TRBJ2-3	-	TRBD1	CASSLWNRGVAQYF	TGTGCCAGCAGTTTATGGAACAGGGGTGTAGCGCAGTATTTT
TRBV5-1	TRBJ1-2	-	TRBD1	CASSLEGQGVNGYTF	TGCGCCAGCAGCTTGGAAGGACAGGGGGTAAATGGCTACACCTTC
TRBV2	TRBJ2-7	-	-	CASSEEGRPYEQYF	TGTGCCAGCAGTGAAGAGGGACGGCCCTACGAGCAGTACTTC
TRBV3-1/TRBV3-2	TRBJ2-7	-	TRBD2	CASSQTGASGTYEQYF	TGTGCCAGCAGCCAAACGGGGGCTAGCGGGACCTACGAGCAGTACTTC
TRBV7-9	TRBJ1-2	-	-	CASSSRDGNGYTF	TGTGCCAGCAGCTCCCGGGACGGGAATGGCTACACCTTC
TRBV6-6	TRBJ1-5	-	TRBD1	CASSGGGRQPQHF	TGTGCCAGCAGTGGAGGGGGCCGGCAGCCCCAGCATTTT
TRBV5-5	TRBJ2-7	-	TRBD1	CASSLGGGVTYEQYF	TGTGCCAGCAGCTTGGGAGGGGGCGTAACCTACGAGCAGTACTTC
TRBV18	TRBJ1-1	-	-	CASSLQGGGDTEAFF	TGTGCCAGCTCACTCCAGGGAGGGGGGGACACTGAAGCTTTCTTT
TRBV28	TRBJ1-3	-	-	CASSFQLLTGRNTIYF	TGTGCCAGCAGTTTCCAGCTTTTAACGGGGAGAAACACCATATATTTT
TRBV5-1	TRBJ1-1	-	TRBD1	CASTFDRGNTEAFF	TGCGCCAGCACCTTTGACAGGGGAAACACTGAAGCTTTCTTT
TRBV30	TRBJ2-7	-	-	CAWGGRPTHEQYF	TGTGCCTGGGGAGGCCGCCCCACCCACGAGCAGTACTTC
TRBV28	TRBJ1-4	-	-	CASSSPLNEKLFF	TGTGCCAGCAGTTCCCCTCTTAATGAAAAACTGTTTTTT
TRBV5-1	TRBJ1-1	-	-	CASSLAHGGTEAFF	TGCGCCAGCAGCTTGGCCCACGGGGGCACTGAAGCTTTCTTT
TRBV7-6	TRBJ1-1	-	-	CASSPARTMNTEAFF	TGTGCCAGCAGCCCGGCGAGGACAATGAACACTGAAGCTTTCTTT
TRBV6-5	TRBJ1-6	once	TRBD1	CATNGQGDSPLHF	TGTGCCACGAACGGACAGGGTGATTCACCCCTCCACTTT
TRBV28	TRBJ1-5	-	-	CASSFQVRPQHF	TGTGCCAGCAGTTTCCAGGTGCGGCCCCAGCATTTT
TRBV6-4	TRBJ2-1	-	-	CASSDSGQGGYNEQFF	TGTGCCAGCAGTGACTCAGGTCAGGGGGGGTACAATGAGCAGTTCTTC
TRBV4-3	TRBJ1-6	-	-	CASSQSSYNSPLHF	TGCGCCAGCAGCCAAAGCTCCTATAATTCACCCCTCCACTTT
TRBV7-2	TRBJ1-1	-	TRBD1	CASSSTGVNTEAFF	TGTGCCAGCAGCTCCACAGGGGTGAACACTGAAGCTTTCTTT
TRBV7-9	TRBJ2-3	-	-	CASSRGGDTQYF	TGTGCCAGCAGCCGAGGAGGAGATACGCAGTATTTT
TRBV27	TRBJ2-1	once	-	CASSELGSHEQFF	TGTGCCAGCAGTGAATTGGGGAGCCATGAGCAGTTCTTC